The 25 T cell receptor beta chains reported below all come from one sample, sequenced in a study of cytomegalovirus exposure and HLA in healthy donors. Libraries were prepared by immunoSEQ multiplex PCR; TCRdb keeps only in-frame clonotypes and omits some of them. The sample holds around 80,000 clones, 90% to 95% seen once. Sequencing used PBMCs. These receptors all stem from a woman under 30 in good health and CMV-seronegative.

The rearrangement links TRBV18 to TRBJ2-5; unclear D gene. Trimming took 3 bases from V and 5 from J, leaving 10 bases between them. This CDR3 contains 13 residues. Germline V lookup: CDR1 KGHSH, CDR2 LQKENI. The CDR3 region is CASSPHLGETQYF. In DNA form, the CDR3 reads TGTGCCAGCTCACCGCACCTCGGGGAGACCCAGTACTTC.

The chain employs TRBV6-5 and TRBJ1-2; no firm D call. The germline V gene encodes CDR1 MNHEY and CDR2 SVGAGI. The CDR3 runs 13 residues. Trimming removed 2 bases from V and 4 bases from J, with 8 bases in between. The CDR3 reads CASSYGDLYGYTF. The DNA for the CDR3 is TGTGCCAGCAGTTACGGAGACCTCTATGGCTACACCTTC.

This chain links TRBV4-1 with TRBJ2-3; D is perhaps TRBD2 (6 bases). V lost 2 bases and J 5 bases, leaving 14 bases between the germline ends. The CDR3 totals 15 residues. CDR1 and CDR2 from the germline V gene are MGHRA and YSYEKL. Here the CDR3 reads CASSQFWGVGDTQYF. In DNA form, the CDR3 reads TGCGCCAGCAGCCAATTCTGGGGGGTTGGAGATACGCAGTATTTT.

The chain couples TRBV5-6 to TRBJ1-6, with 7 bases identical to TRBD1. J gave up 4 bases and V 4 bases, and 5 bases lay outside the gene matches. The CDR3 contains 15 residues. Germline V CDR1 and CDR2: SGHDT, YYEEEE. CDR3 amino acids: CASSPVRGYNSPLHF. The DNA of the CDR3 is TGTGCCAGCAGCCCCGTCAGGGGGTATAATTCACCCCTCCACTTT.

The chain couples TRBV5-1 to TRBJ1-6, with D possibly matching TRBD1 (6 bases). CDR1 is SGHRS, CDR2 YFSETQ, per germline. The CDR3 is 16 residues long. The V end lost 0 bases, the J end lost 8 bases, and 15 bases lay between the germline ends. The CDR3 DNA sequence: TGCGCCAGCAGCTTGGCCGAGGCAGGGGCTTATTCACCCCTCCACTTT. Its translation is CASSLAEAGAYSPLHF.

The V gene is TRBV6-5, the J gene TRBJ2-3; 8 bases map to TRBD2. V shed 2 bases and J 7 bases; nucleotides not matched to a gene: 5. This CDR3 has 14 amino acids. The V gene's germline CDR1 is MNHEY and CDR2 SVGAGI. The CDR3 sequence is CASSYREGLHTQYF. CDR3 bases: TGTGCCAGCAGTTACCGGGAGGGCCTCCATACGCAGTATTTT.

CDR3 loop: CASSPGQGPYGYTF. CDR3 DNA sequence: TGTGCCAGTAGTCCGGGACAGGGGCCCTATGGCTACACCTTC. The V and J genes are TRBV19 and TRBJ1-2; 10 nucleotides align to TRBD1. Per germline, CDR1 LNHDA and CDR2 SQIVND (reference sequence). CDR3 length: 14 residues. Losses at the gene ends were 5 bases for V and 4 bases for J; bases not matched to a gene: 4. The full variable domain, its missing parts supplied by reference TRBV19 and TRBJ1-2, is DGGITQSPKYLFRKEGQNVTLSCEQNLNHDAMYWYRQDPGQGLRLIYYSQIVNDFQKGDIAEGYSVSREKKESFPLTVTSAQKNPTAFYLCASSPGQGPYGYTFGSGTRLTVV.

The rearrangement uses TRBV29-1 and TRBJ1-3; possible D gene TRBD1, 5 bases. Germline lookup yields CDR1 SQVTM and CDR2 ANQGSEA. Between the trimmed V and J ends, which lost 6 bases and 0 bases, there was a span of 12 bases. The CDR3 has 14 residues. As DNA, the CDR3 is TGCAGCGTCCTGACAGATTTCTCTGGAAACACCATATATTTT. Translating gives CSVLTDFSGNTIYF.

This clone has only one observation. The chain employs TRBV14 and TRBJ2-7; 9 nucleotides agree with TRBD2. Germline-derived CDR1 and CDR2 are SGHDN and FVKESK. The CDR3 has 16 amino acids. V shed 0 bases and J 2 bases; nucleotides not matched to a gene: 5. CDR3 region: CASSQDILAGAYEQYF. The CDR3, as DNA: TGTGCCAGCAGCCAAGATATACTAGCGGGTGCCTACGAGCAGTACTTC.

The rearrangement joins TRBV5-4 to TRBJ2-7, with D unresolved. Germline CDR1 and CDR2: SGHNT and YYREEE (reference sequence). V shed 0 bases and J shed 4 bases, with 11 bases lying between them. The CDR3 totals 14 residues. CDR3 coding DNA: TGTGCCAGCAGCTTGGAAATGTCCCAATACGAGCAGTACTTC. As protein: CASSLEMSQYEQYF.

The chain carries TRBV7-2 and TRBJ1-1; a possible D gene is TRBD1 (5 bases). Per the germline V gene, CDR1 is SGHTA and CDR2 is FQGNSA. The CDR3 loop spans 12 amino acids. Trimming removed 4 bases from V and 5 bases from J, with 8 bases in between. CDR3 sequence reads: CASSWGGTEAFF. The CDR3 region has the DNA TGTGCCAGCAGCTGGGGGGGGACTGAAGCTTTCTTT.

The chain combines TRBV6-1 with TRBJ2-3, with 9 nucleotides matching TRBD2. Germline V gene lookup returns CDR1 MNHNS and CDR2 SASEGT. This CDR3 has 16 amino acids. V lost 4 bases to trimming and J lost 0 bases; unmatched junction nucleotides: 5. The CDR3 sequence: CASSGSGTSSTDTQYF. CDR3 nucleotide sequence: TGTGCCAGCAGTGGAAGTGGGACTAGCAGCACAGATACGCAGTATTTT.

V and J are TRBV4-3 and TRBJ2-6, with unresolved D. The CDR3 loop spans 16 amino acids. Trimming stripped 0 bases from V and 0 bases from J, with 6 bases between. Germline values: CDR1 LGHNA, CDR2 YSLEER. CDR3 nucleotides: TGCGCCAGCAGCCAAGAACGGAGCTCTGGGGCCAACGTCCTGACTTTC. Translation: CASSQERSSGANVLTF.

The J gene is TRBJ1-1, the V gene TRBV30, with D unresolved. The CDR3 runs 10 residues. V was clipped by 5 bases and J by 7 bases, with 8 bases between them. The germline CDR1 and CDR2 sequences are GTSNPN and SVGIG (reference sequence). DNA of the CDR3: TGTGCCTGGGCGGGGAGTGAAGCTTTCTTT. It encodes CAWAGSEAFF.

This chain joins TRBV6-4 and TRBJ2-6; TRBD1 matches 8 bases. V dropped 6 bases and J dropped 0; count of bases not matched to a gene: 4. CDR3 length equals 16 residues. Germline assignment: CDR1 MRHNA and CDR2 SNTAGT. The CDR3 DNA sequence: TGTGCCAGCAGCCCCGACAGGGGCTCTGGGGCCAACGTCCTGACTTTC. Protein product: CASSPDRGSGANVLTF.

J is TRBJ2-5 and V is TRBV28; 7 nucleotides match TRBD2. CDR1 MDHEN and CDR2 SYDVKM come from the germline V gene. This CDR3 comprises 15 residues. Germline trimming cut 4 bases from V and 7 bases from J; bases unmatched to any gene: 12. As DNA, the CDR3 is TGTGCCAGCAGTTGGACCCTAGCGGCTCGGGGGACCCAGTACTTC. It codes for CASSWTLAARGTQYF.

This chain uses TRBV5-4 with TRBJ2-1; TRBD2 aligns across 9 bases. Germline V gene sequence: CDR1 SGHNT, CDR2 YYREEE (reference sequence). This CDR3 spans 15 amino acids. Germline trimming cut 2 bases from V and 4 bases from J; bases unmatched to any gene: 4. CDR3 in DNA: TGTGCCAGCAGCTTCTACGCGGGAGGGTACAATGAGCAGTTCTTC. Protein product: CASSFYAGGYNEQFF.

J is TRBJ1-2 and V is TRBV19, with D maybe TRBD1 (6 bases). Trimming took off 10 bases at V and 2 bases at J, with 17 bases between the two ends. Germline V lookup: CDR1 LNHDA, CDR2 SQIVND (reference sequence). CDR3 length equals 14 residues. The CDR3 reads CATPFGGQNYGYTF. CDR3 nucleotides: TGTGCCACCCCCTTCGGGGGGCAGAACTATGGCTACACCTTC.

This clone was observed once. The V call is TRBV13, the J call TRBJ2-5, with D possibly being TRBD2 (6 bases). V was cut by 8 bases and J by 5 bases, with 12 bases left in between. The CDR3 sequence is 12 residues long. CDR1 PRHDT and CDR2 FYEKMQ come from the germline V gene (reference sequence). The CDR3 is CASGGRGETQYF. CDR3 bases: TGTGCCAGCGGAGGTCGGGGGGAGACCCAGTACTTC.

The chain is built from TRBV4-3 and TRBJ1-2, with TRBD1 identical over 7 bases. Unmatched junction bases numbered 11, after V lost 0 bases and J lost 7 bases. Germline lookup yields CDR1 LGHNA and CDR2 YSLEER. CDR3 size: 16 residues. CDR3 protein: CASSQDSTGDKGGYTF. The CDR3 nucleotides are TGCGCCAGCAGCCAAGATTCAACAGGGGATAAGGGTGGCTACACCTTC.

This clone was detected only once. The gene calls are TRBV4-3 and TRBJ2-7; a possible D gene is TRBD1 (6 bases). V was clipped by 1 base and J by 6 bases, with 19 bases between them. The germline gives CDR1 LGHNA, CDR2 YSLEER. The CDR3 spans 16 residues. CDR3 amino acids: CASSQGGDTGWSEQYF. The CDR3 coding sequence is TGCGCCAGCAGCCAAGGGGGTGACACAGGGTGGTCCGAGCAGTACTTC.

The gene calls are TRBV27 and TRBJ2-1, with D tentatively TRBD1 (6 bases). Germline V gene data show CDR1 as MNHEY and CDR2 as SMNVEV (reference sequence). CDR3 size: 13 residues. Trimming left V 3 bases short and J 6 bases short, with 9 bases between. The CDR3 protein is CASSFSRGNEQFF. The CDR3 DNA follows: TGTGCCAGCAGTTTTTCCAGGGGCAATGAGCAGTTCTTC.

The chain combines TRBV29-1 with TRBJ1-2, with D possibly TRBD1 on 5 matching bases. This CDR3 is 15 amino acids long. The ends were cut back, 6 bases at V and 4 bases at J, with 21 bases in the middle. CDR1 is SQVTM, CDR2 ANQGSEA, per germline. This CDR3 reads CSVWGDRGGPYGYTF. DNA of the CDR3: TGCAGCGTCTGGGGCGATAGGGGTGGCCCCTATGGCTACACCTTC.

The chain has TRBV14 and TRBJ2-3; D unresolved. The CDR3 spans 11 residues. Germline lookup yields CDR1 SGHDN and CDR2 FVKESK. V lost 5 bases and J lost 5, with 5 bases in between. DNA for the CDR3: TGTGCCAGCAGCGCGATAGATACGCAGTATTTT. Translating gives CASSAIDTQYF.

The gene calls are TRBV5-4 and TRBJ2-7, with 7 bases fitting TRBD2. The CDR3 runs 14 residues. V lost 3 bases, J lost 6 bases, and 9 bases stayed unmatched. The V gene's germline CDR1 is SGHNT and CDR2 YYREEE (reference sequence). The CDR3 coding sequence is TGTGCCAGCAGCTCCGTGACTAGCCTGGGCGAGCAGTACTTC. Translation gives CASSSVTSLGEQYF.